The 21 T cell receptor beta chains in this list originate from one sample, sequenced in a study of T cells after yellow fever vaccination. TCRdb recomputed calls from the 5' RACE reads with MiXCR, one row per CDR3 protein. The sample lists hundreds of thousands of distinct CDR3 sequences; approximately 13% were seen once. The material sequenced was PBMCs, taken on the day of the yellow fever booster vaccination. These receptors originate from a man aged 25-45 years who received the YFV17D yellow fever vaccine.

The sample holds many counts of this clonotype. The chain uses TRBV18 and TRBJ2-1, with 7 bases matching TRBD2. J gave up 6 bases and V 7 bases, and 6 bases lay outside the gene matches. CDR1 and CDR2 (germline): KGHSH, LQKENI. There are 13 residues in the CDR3. The CDR3: CASFLTSPNEQFF. Written as DNA, the CDR3 is TGTGCCAGCTTCCTGACTAGCCCCAATGAGCAGTTCTTC.

This clonotype has only a few counts. The CDR3 loop reads CASSQGNPGADTQYF. Here the CDR3 DNA reads TGTGCCAGCAGCCAAGGGAATCCAGGGGCAGATACGCAGTATTTT. The rearrangement links TRBV4-2 to TRBJ2-3; D might be TRBD1 (6 bases). CDR1 and CDR2 from the germline V gene are LGHNA and YNFKEQ. V was pared by 1 base and J by 4 bases, with 12 bases between. The CDR3 is made up of 15 amino acids.

V and J are TRBV20-1 and TRBJ2-5, with TRBD2 matching over 10 bases. Trimming took 5 bases from V and 3 from J; bases not matched to a gene: 6. Germline CDR1 and CDR2: DFQATT and SNEGSKA (reference sequence). This CDR3 region has 14 residues. CDR3 sequence (DNA): TGCAGTGCTGATCTAGCGGGAGTTAAAGAGACCCAGTACTTC. As protein: CSADLAGVKETQYF.

The V gene is TRBV7-8, the J gene TRBJ2-7; D is ambiguous. V dropped 5 bases and J dropped 0 bases, with 11 bases sitting between them. Germline CDR1 reads SGHVS; CDR2 reads FQNEAQ. CDR3 length: 14 residues. In DNA form, the CDR3 reads TGTGCCAGCAGCCAGCAGGATGTCTCCTACGAGCAGTACTTC. Its protein product is CASSQQDVSYEQYF.

This clonotype was seen only a few times. The gene calls are TRBV4-2 and TRBJ2-5, with D hard to call. V was cut by 1 base and J by 4 bases, with 7 bases left in between. This CDR3 spans 13 amino acids. Germline V lookup: CDR1 LGHNA, CDR2 YNFKEQ. The CDR3: CASSQAIGETQYF. DNA of the CDR3: TGTGCCAGCAGCCAAGCCATCGGAGAGACCCAGTACTTC.

The rearrangement links TRBV29-1 to TRBJ1-5; TRBD1 might be the D (5 bases). The CDR3 is made up of 15 amino acids. The V and J ends lost 7 bases and 6 bases respectively, with 22 bases between them. The germline V gene encodes CDR1 SQVTM and CDR2 ANQGSEA. CDR3 coding DNA: TGCAGCGCCATAACGGGGGTAGGGGTTGGTCAGCCCCAGCATTTT. Translating it yields CSAITGVGVGQPQHF.

This clonotype was seen a few times. The chain has TRBV20-1 and TRBJ2-1; possible D gene TRBD1, 6 bases. CDR3 length equals 14 residues. The V end was cut by 5 bases, the J end by 1 base, with 12 bases between. Germline CDR1 DFQATT, CDR2 SNEGSKA (reference sequence). This CDR3 is CSAYDRSSYNEQFF. CDR3 coding DNA: TGCAGTGCTTACGACAGGAGTTCCTACAATGAGCAGTTCTTC.

This clonotype was seen only a few times. CDR3 sequence reads: CSAHGPGSYEQYF. The CDR3, as DNA: TGCAGTGCGCACGGTCCAGGCTCCTACGAGCAGTACTTC. The rearrangement links TRBV20-1 to TRBJ2-7, with D unclear. CDR1 is DFQATT, CDR2 SNEGSKA, per germline (reference sequence). This CDR3 is 13 amino acids long. V was shortened by 6 bases and J by 0 bases, with 12 bases between the two germline ends.

This clonotype was detected only a few times. The rearrangement uses TRBV27 and TRBJ1-5; TRBD1 is a possible D gene (5 bases). CDR1 is MNHEY and CDR2 is SMNVEV in the germline V gene (reference sequence). The CDR3 is 15 amino acids. The ends were cut back, 3 bases at V and 0 bases at J, with 9 bases in the middle. CDR3 protein: CASSFRQYSNQPQHF. The CDR3 DNA sequence: TGTGCCAGCAGTTTTAGACAGTATAGCAATCAGCCCCAGCATTTT.

The CDR3 bases are TGTGCCAGCAGCTTAGAGGAACAGGCCCGTGAAGCTTTCTTT. Amino acids: CASSLEEQAREAFF. The chain uses TRBV7-9 and TRBJ1-1; TRBD1 is a possible D gene (5 bases). The CDR3 extends over 14 amino acids. The V end lost 1 base, the J end lost 7 bases, and 13 bases lay between the germline ends. Germline CDR1 and CDR2: SEHNR and FQNEAQ (reference sequence).

There are a few counts of this clonotype. The rearrangement joins TRBV12-3 or TRBV12-4 to TRBJ2-1; TRBD2 agrees at 11 bases. This CDR3 is built from 15 residues. The V gene end was trimmed by 5 bases and the J gene end by 5 bases; junction bases not matched to a gene: 5. CDR3 DNA: TGTGCCAGCAGTCTGGGACTAGCGGCCAACAATGAGCAGTTCTTC. It encodes CASSLGLAANNEQFF.

This clonotype has only a few counts. This chain connects TRBV7-2 to TRBJ2-1; perhaps D is TRBD1 or TRBD2 (5 bases each). Trimming stripped 5 bases from V and 12 bases from J, with 17 bases between. The germline V gene encodes CDR1 SGHTA and CDR2 FQGNSA. The CDR3 is made up of 13 amino acids. The CDR3 sequence is CASSLGILGGQFF. The CDR3 DNA sequence: TGTGCCAGCAGCCTAGGGATACTTGGGGGGCAGTTCTTC.

J is TRBJ2-3 and V is TRBV15, with TRBD1 matching 9 bases. The CDR3 sequence is 15 residues long. The germline gives CDR1 LNHNV, CDR2 YYDKDF (reference sequence). Trimming cost V 1 base and J 4 bases; bases outside gene matches: 3. The CDR3, as DNA: TGTGCCACCAGCAGAGGGGGGGACAGGGCAGATACGCAGTATTTT. Amino acid sequence: CATSRGGDRADTQYF.

The chain recombines TRBV20-1 with TRBJ2-1, with D perhaps given as TRBD1 or TRBD2 (5 bases each). Between the trimmed V and J ends, which lost 5 bases and 7 bases, there was a span of 12 bases. Germline CDR1 is DFQATT and CDR2 is SNEGSKA (reference sequence). The CDR3 is 12 amino acids. The CDR3 DNA follows: TGCAGTGCTTGGGGACCTTCAAATGAGCAGTTCTTC. Encoded protein: CSAWGPSNEQFF.

This clonotype was seen more than once but under ten times. The chain links TRBV6-5 to TRBJ1-1; D not resolved. V lost 10 bases to trimming and J lost 5 bases, with 14 bases between them. The germline CDR1 and CDR2 sequences are MNHEY and SVGAGI. The CDR3 is 12 residues long. CDR3 loop: CATLSRDTEAFF. Written as DNA, the CDR3 is TGTGCCACCTTGAGCAGAGATACTGAAGCTTTCTTT.

The chain uses TRBV5-1 and TRBJ2-1; TRBD1 is a possible D gene (6 bases). Germline loops: CDR1 SGHRS, CDR2 YFSETQ. The CDR3 has 14 amino acids. With 0 bases removed from V and 8 bases from J, the gap between germline ends came to 12 bases. The CDR3 sequence: CASSLVEWGHEQFF. In nucleotides, the CDR3 is TGCGCCAGCAGCTTGGTTGAGTGGGGGCATGAGCAGTTCTTC.

The chain recombines TRBV5-1 with TRBJ2-7; D unclear. Trimming took off 0 bases at V and 3 bases at J, with 7 bases between the two ends. The CDR3 has 13 residues. The V gene's germline CDR1 is SGHRS and CDR2 YFSETQ. The CDR3 nucleotides are TGCGCCAGCAGCTTGGCTGAGAACTACGAGCAGTACTTC. Translation: CASSLAENYEQYF.

This chain connects TRBV6-1 to TRBJ2-3; no clear D gene. In germline, CDR1 is MNHNS, CDR2 SASEGT. The CDR3 loop spans 15 amino acids. With 6 bases removed from V and 0 bases from J, the gap between germline ends came to 13 bases. CDR3 sequence (DNA): TGTGCCAGCAGGGCCAATATCCTCAGCACAGATACGCAGTATTTT. The encoded protein is CASRANILSTDTQYF.

This chain links TRBV15 with TRBJ2-3, with D perhaps matching TRBD2 (7 bases). Germline V gene data show CDR1 as LNHNV and CDR2 as YYDKDF (reference sequence). V was trimmed by 0 bases and J by 6 bases, leaving 13 bases between them. There are 15 residues in the CDR3. CDR3 in amino acids: CATSRDAGASDTQYF. CDR3 DNA: TGTGCCACCAGCAGAGATGCGGGGGCGTCCGATACGCAGTATTTT.

This clonotype was observed a few times. V gene TRBV9 combines with J gene TRBJ2-1, with 14 bases that match TRBD2. CDR3 length: 18 residues. Germline CDR1 reads SGDLS; CDR2 reads YYNGEE. V lost 7 bases, J lost 9 bases, and 18 bases stayed unmatched. The chain's CDR3 is CASGRSPGLAGERGEQFF. The CDR3 DNA reads TGTGCCAGCGGCCGATCTCCGGGACTAGCGGGAGAACGGGGTGAGCAGTTCTTC.

The chain is built from TRBV1 and TRBJ2-7; the table gives TRBD2 as D, unverified against the DNA. TRBV1 is a pseudogene locus. The length of the CDR3 is 12 residues. The CDR3, as DNA: TGCACCAGCAGCCTGACTAGCGACGAGCAGTACTTC. Its translation is CTSSLTSDEQYF.